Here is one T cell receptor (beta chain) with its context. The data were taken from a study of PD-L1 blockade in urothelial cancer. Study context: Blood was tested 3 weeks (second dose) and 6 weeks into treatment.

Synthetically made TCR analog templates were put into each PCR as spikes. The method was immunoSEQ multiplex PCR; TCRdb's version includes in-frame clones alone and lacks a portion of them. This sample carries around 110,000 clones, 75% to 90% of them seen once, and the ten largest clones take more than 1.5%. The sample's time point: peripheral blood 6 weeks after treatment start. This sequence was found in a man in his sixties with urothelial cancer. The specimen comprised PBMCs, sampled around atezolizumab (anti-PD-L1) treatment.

The CDR3 DNA reads as TGTGCCAGCAGTTCAACAGGGGGCGCGGGAAACACCATATATTTT. Amino acids: CASSSTGGAGNTIYF. The chain is built from TRBV6-6 and TRBJ1-3; TRBD1 aligns across 9 bases. In germline, CDR1 is MNHNY, CDR2 SVGAGI (reference sequence). The CDR3 is 15 amino acids. Losses at the gene ends were 4 bases for V and 4 bases for J; bases not matched to a gene: 5.